This T cell receptor (beta chain) was observed in a study of cytomegalovirus exposure and HLA in healthy donors. The overall study: The same platform as the approximately 670 first-cohort repertoires was used for the 95 to 150 validation repertoires, a later analysis reported.

Germline V gives CDR1 SGHNT, CDR2 YYREEE (reference sequence). Trimming at V came to 4 bases and at J to 2 bases, leaving 5 bases not matched to a gene. This CDR3 comprises 15 residues. Notes on this clone: Its antigen is still unknown.

Overall study results and limits: The tendency of first-cohort TCR clusters to co-occur in the roughly 130 validation repertoires emerged from a later analysis. Most TCRs appeared rarely, but some public TCRs recurred in many donors.

Sequencing was performed with immunoSEQ multiplex PCR; in TCRdb, only in-frame clones are kept and a portion is missing. The table lists under 250,000 clones, around nine tenths of them singletons. The sequence was obtained from a young man in good health and CMV-seronegative. The gene calls are TRBV5-4 and TRBJ1-3; 8 bases line up with TRBD1. The material sequenced was PBMCs. CDR3 sequence reads: CASSAGTGTGNTIYF. CDR3 sequence (DNA): TGTGCCAGCAGCGCCGGGACAGGTACTGGAAACACCATATATTTT.